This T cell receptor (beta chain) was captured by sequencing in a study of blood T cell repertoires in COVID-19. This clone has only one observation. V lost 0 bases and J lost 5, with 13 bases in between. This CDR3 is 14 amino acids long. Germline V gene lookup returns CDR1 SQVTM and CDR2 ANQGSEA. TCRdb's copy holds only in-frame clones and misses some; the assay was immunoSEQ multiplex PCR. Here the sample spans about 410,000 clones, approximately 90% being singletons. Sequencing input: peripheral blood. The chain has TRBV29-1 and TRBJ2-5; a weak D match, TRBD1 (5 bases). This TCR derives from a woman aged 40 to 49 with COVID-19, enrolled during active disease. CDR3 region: CSVEEGVGDETQYF. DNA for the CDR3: TGCAGCGTTGAAGAAGGGGTAGGGGATGAGACCCAGTACTTC.